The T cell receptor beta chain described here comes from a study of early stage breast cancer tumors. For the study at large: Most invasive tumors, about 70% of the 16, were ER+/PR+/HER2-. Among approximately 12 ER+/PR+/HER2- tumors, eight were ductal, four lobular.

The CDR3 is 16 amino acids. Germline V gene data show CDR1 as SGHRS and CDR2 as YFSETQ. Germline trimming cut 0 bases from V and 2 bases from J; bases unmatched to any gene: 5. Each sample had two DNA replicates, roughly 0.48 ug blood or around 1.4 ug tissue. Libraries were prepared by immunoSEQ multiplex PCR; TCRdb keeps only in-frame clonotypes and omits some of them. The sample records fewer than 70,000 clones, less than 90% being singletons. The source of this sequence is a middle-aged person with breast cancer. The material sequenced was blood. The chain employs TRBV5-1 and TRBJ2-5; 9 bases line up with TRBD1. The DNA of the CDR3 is TGCGCCAGCAGCTTGGGCGACAGGGGGGATCAAGAGACCCAGTACTTC. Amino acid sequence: CASSLGDRGDQETQYF. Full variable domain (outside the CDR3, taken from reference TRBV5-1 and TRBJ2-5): KAGVTQTPRYLIKTRGQQVTLSCSPISGHRSVSWYQQTPGQGLQFLFEYFSETQRNKGNFPGRFSGRQFSNSRSEMNVSTLELGDSALYLCASSLGDRGDQETQYFGPGTRLLVL.